A selection of T cell receptor beta chains follows, all from one sample in a study of T cell responses to AZD1222 COVID-19 vaccine. Here immunoSEQ multiplex PCR was the method, and the copy in TCRdb shows in-frame clones only, minus some. Among 100,000 or so clones listed, 70% to 90% were seen once. The starting material was peripheral blood, obtained on day 0 of AZD1222 vaccination. Every receptor here comes from an adult in good health. Both conserved end residues are part of each CDR3. D genes are given only for firm matches. Clone size is not always given. Where it is, it says once, few, many or a class for expanded clones.

abundance	v_gene	j_gene	d_gene	CDR3nt	CDR3aa
NA	TRBV28	TRBJ1-5	NA	TGTGCCAGCAGTTTATTGGGCAATCAGCCCCAGCATTTT	CASSLLGNQPQHF
NA	TRBV28	TRBJ1-2	TRBD1	TGTGCCAGCAGTCAGGGGGGCTATGGCTACACCTTC	CASSQGGYGYTF
few	TRBV7-9	TRBJ1-6	NA	TGTGCCAGCAGCCCAGAGGGGGATGGCTCACCCCTCCACTTT	CASSPEGDGSPLHF
NA	TRBV28	TRBJ1-5	TRBD1	TGTGCCAGCAGTACCGGGACAGGGGTACAGCCCCAGCATTTT	CASSTGTGVQPQHF
NA	TRBV19	TRBJ2-1	NA	TGTGCCAGTAGTCCCGAACTCCTGAGCTCCTACAATGAGCAGTTCTTC	CASSPELLSSYNEQFF
NA	TRBV27	TRBJ2-2	TRBD2	TGTGCCAGCAGTTTATCCAGTCTAGCGGCCACCGGGGAGCTGTTTTTT	CASSLSSLAATGELFF
NA	TRBV18	TRBJ1-1	NA	TGTGCCAGCTCACCCGATCAGAACACTGAAGCTTTCTTT	CASSPDQNTEAFF
NA	TRBV19	TRBJ1-5	NA	TGTGCCAGTAGTCCGGAACGCAATCAGCCCCAGCATTTT	CASSPERNQPQHF
NA	TRBV7-2	TRBJ2-1	TRBD2	TGTGCCAGCAGCTTAGCTAGCGGGGGGGCAAATCATGGGAATGAGCAGTTCTTC	CASSLASGGANHGNEQFF
NA	TRBV28	TRBJ1-3	NA	TGTGCCAGCAGTGCGCAGGGCTTGAGCTCTGGAAACACCATATATTTT	CASSAQGLSSGNTIYF
NA	TRBV5-1	TRBJ2-3	TRBD2	TGCGCCAGCAGAAGCGGGGCCTCCCAAAGCACAGATACGCAGTATTTT	CASRSGASQSTDTQYF
NA	TRBV4-3	TRBJ2-3	TRBD2	TGCGCCAGCAGCCTCGGGGTAGCTAGCGGGAACACAGATACGCAGTATTTT	CASSLGVASGNTDTQYF
NA	TRBV7-8	TRBJ2-7	NA	TGTGCCAGCAGCCACAATGACGGCGAGCAGTACTTC	CASSHNDGEQYF